This T cell receptor beta chain was recovered during a study of cytomegalovirus exposure and HLA in healthy donors. The study's findings and limits: Donors belonging to an Asian-associated ancestry cluster reportedly showed fewer N-insertions in productive TCRs than the roughly 670-donor mean, according to what a later analysis found. Later analysis identified some 16,000 TCR beta sequences associated with HLA alleles, using a false discovery rate threshold of 0.05.

Points on this clone: The antigen is undetermined.

In the PCR, 60 Vbeta and 13 Jbeta primers were used. In the authors' workflow: Later, tens of millions of unique TCR beta chains were counted in an analysis, and around 11 million of them were shared. Profiled with immunoSEQ multiplex PCR; TCRdb holds only in-frame clones, not every one. V and J calls and clone size follow that table, whereas D and trimming were derived from the DNA. The table shows some 99,000 clones, with 69% occurring only once. The TCR originated in a female donor in good health and CMV-seronegative. Sequencing was performed on PBMCs.

CDR3 region: CASSGGGARQPQHF. The DNA for the CDR3 is TGTGCCAGCAGTGGAGGGGGGGCACGGCAGCCCCAGCATTTT. The chain employs TRBV2 and TRBJ1-5; D is perhaps TRBD1 (6 bases). The CDR3 is made up of 14 amino acids. With 4 bases removed from V and 7 bases from J, the gap between germline ends came to 14 bases. Germline lookup yields CDR1 SNHLY and CDR2 FYNNEI. Full variable domain (outside the CDR3, taken from reference TRBV2 and TRBJ1-5): EPEVTQTPSHQVTQMGQEVILRCVPISNHLYFYWYRQILGQKVEFLVSFYNNEISEKSEIFDDQFSVERPDGSNFTLKIRSTKLEDSAMYFCASSGGGARQPQHFGDGTRLSIL.